What follows are 13 T cell receptor beta chains derived from one specimen sequenced in a study of T cell responses to AZD1222 COVID-19 vaccine. TCRdb keeps only in-frame clones here, not all; method: immunoSEQ multiplex PCR. The sample carries some 120,000 clones, roughly 90% recorded once. The sequencing here drew on peripheral blood, taken on day 0 of MenACWY control vaccination. The receptors here all came from an adult in good health.

The chain is built from TRBV6-6 and TRBJ2-7, with 11 bases that match TRBD2. The germline V gene has CDR1 MNHNY and CDR2 SVGAGI (reference sequence). The V and J ends lost 6 bases and 6 bases, in that order; junction bases with no gene match: 10. The CDR3 extends over 15 amino acids. The CDR3 DNA reads as TGTGCCAGCAGGGACATAGCGGGAGGGCCCTCCGAGCAGTACTTC. Its protein product is CASRDIAGGPSEQYF.

The chain recombines TRBV7-9 with TRBJ2-1; D uncertain. Looked up from germline, CDR1 is SEHNR and CDR2 is FQNEAQ (reference sequence). Between the trimmed V and J ends, which lost 6 bases and 7 bases, there was a span of 16 bases. The CDR3 loop spans 14 amino acids. The CDR3 DNA reads as TGTGCCAGCAGACCCCTCTCGGGTACAAATGAGCAGTTCTTC. This sequence encodes CASRPLSGTNEQFF.

V is TRBV9 and J is TRBJ1-5; tentatively, D is TRBD1 (5 bases). This CDR3 comprises 13 residues. V shed 0 bases and J shed 6 bases, with 7 bases lying between them. Germline-derived CDR1 and CDR2 are SGDLS and YYNGEE. The CDR3 sequence: CASSVGGTQPQHF. CDR3 nucleotides: TGTGCCAGCAGCGTAGGGGGGACTCAGCCCCAGCATTTT.

V usage is TRBV5-6 and J usage is TRBJ2-5, with TRBD1 matching over 10 bases. Trimming removed 0 bases from V and 7 bases from J; junction bases left unmatched: 9. Germline V gene sequence: CDR1 SGHDT, CDR2 YYEEEE. The CDR3 has 16 residues. As DNA, the CDR3 is TGTGCCAGCAGCTTGGTAGGGACAGGGGAGGAGGGGACCCAGTACTTC. Protein: CASSLVGTGEEGTQYF.

The rearrangement joins TRBV9 to TRBJ1-2; 7 bases are shared with TRBD1. The CDR3 sequence is 14 residues long. V lost 3 bases to trimming and J lost 8 bases; unmatched junction nucleotides: 10. CDR1 and CDR2 (germline): SGDLS, YYNGEE. The CDR3 DNA is TGTGCCAGCAGCGCCGGGACAGAGTACGGCGGCTACACCTTC. This encodes CASSAGTEYGGYTF.

The chain employs TRBV19 and TRBJ2-1, with 10 bases fitting TRBD2. The CDR3 spans 16 residues. V gave up 3 bases and J gave up 4 bases; unmatched junction bases: 6. From germline, CDR1 is LNHDA and CDR2 SQIVND (reference sequence). The CDR3 is CASSINGLAEYNEQFF. CDR3 in DNA: TGTGCCAGTAGTATCAACGGACTAGCGGAATACAATGAGCAGTTCTTC.

This rearrangement joins TRBV11-2 to TRBJ2-7; D remains unclear. CDR1 and CDR2 (germline): SGHAT, FQNNGV. This CDR3 comprises 11 residues. V lost 7 bases and J 3 bases, leaving 7 bases between the germline ends. CDR3 in DNA: TGTGCCAGCACTGGGTTCTACGAGCAGTACTTC. It codes for CASTGFYEQYF.

The chain has TRBV27 and TRBJ2-1, with a weak D call TRBD1 (5 bases). Trimming removed 3 bases from V and 8 bases from J, with 8 bases in between. Per germline, CDR1 MNHEY and CDR2 SMNVEV (reference sequence). The CDR3 is 12 amino acids. CDR3 nucleotides: TGTGCCAGCAGTTTTGGACATGATGAGCAGTTCTTC. Amino acid sequence: CASSFGHDEQFF.

This clone has only one observation. V gene TRBV11-3 combines with J gene TRBJ2-7, with no clear D. Germline V CDR1 and CDR2: SGHNT, YENEEA. V was clipped by 5 bases and J by 1 base, with 3 bases between them. CDR3 length: 11 amino acids. CDR3 DNA sequence: TGTGCCAGCAGCCGATCCTACGAGCAGTACTTC. Translating it yields CASSRSYEQYF.

The chain uses TRBV4-3 and TRBJ2-1; TRBD2 matches at 12 bases. Germline values: CDR1 LGHNA, CDR2 YSLEER. The junction had 5 bases not matched to a gene; V was cut back by 4 bases and J by 10 bases. The CDR3 has 14 amino acids. The CDR3 is CASSPGLAGYEQFF. DNA of the CDR3: TGCGCCAGCAGCCCAGGACTAGCGGGATACGAGCAGTTCTTC.

In DNA form, the CDR3 reads TGTGCCAGCAGCGGGGGACTAGGAGGGACCGGGGAGCTGTTTTTT. Translating it yields CASSGGLGGTGELFF. The V and J genes are TRBV5-6 and TRBJ2-2; 8 positions agree with TRBD2. Germline V lookup: CDR1 SGHDT, CDR2 YYEEEE. The CDR3 totals 15 residues. The V segment lost 4 bases and the J segment 5 bases; nucleotides outside the gene matches: 7.

The chain employs TRBV4-2 and TRBJ2-3, with TRBD2 matching over 11 bases. J was trimmed by 4 bases and V by 0 bases; bases with no gene match: 3. The CDR3 spans 16 residues. Germline CDR1 reads LGHNA; CDR2 reads YNFKEQ. The CDR3 sequence is CASSQEIAGGADTQYF. The CDR3 bases are TGTGCCAGCAGCCAAGAGATAGCGGGGGGGGCAGATACGCAGTATTTT.

The rearrangement links TRBV12-3 or TRBV12-4 to TRBJ2-1, with 10 bases lining up with TRBD2. The CDR3 sequence is 12 residues long. The J segment lost 14 bases and the V segment lost 6 bases, leaving 7 bases of the junction unmatched. The CDR3: CASSRLAGGEFF. In nucleotides, the CDR3 is TGTGCCAGCAGCCGACTAGCGGGTGGAGAGTTCTTC.